Each of the 30 T cell receptor beta chains below was sequenced from the same sample in a study of shared clonotypes between healthy human individuals. Assay used: immunoSEQ multiplex PCR; TCRdb lists only in-frame clones, some missing. The sample consists of some 1.1 million clones, 70% to 85% of them appearing once. Sequencing was performed on memory CD4+ T cells from PBMCs. Subset reported: CD45RA-negative fraction. The receptors were gathered from a young man in good health. Some clones in this sample may be carry-over from other donors' samples.

The sample holds a few counts of this clone. The V call is TRBV5-1, the J call TRBJ1-1; D is possibly TRBD1 (6 bases). Looked up from germline, CDR1 is SGHRS and CDR2 is YFSETQ. The CDR3 extends over 14 amino acids. V was clipped by 7 bases and J by 4 bases, with 17 bases between them. The CDR3 loop is CASSMQGPSTEAFF. CDR3 nucleotides: TGCGCCAGCTCAATGCAGGGGCCCAGCACTGAAGCTTTCTTT.

The rearrangement links TRBV14 to TRBJ2-2; D remains ambiguous. Trimming removed 0 bases from V and 7 bases from J, with 6 bases in between. Germline loops: CDR1 SGHDN, CDR2 FVKESK. The CDR3 extends over 13 amino acids. For the CDR3, the DNA is TGTGCCAGCAGCCAAGATTACGGCGGGGAGCTGTTTTTT. This codes for CASSQDYGGELFF.

As for this clone: This sample includes further DNA sequences coding for the same CDR3. The V and J genes are TRBV18 and TRBJ2-5; D remains ambiguous. The CDR3 spans 14 residues. Trimming cost V 6 bases and J 1 base, with 12 bases left between them. CDR1 is KGHSH and CDR2 is LQKENI in the germline V gene. The CDR3 nucleotides are TGTGCCAGCTCCCCTCTGGCGGTCCAAGAGACCCAGTACTTC. Translation: CASSPLAVQETQYF.

This clone was counted a single time. The genes are TRBV2 and TRBJ2-5; 8 bases agree with TRBD2. The trim removed 7 bases at V and 3 bases at J, leaving 7 bases unmatched. The CDR3 covers 14 residues. Germline V gene data show CDR1 as SNHLY and CDR2 as FYNNEI. CDR3 nucleotide sequence: TGTGCCAGCAACCTTCGTAGCGGGAAAGAGACCCAGTACTTC. Translating gives CASNLRSGKETQYF.

CDR3 amino acids: CASRLVGGSPSGANVLTF. CDR3 nucleotides: TGTGCCAGCCGGCTTGTTGGGGGCTCCCCTTCTGGGGCCAACGTCCTGACTTTC. The V call is TRBV5-6, the J call TRBJ2-6; D perhaps matches TRBD1 (6 bases). V was trimmed by 7 bases and J by 1 base, leaving 21 bases between them. Germline V gene sequence: CDR1 SGHDT, CDR2 YYEEEE. This CDR3 is 18 amino acids long.

V and J are TRBV7-3 and TRBJ1-1, with TRBD1 matching 12 bases. The CDR3 runs to 17 residues. CDR1 is SGHTA and CDR2 is FQGTGA in the germline V gene. V lost 5 bases to trimming and J lost 5 bases; unmatched junction nucleotides: 12. The CDR3 is CASSQGPGQGARTEAFF. The CDR3 DNA reads as TGTGCCAGCAGCCAAGGCCCGGGACAGGGGGCGCGTACTGAAGCTTTCTTT.

Comments on this clone: Other DNA sequences from this sample encode an identical CDR3 as well. V and J are TRBV20-1 and TRBJ2-1; D is unresolved. V was trimmed by 5 bases and J by 2 bases, leaving 4 bases between them. The CDR3 has 11 residues. Germline V gene sequence: CDR1 DFQATT, CDR2 SNEGSKA (reference sequence). The CDR3 is CSARTYNEQFF. As DNA, the CDR3 is TGCAGTGCTCGGACCTACAATGAGCAGTTCTTC.

The chain employs TRBV10-3 and TRBJ2-3; D is undetermined. CDR3 size: 13 residues. Germline assignment: CDR1 ENHRY and CDR2 SYGVKD. V was shortened by 4 bases and J by 1 base, with 6 bases between the two germline ends. The CDR3 here is CAISGVGTDTQYF. Here the CDR3 DNA reads TGTGCCATCAGTGGGGTGGGCACAGATACGCAGTATTTT.

V gene TRBV2 combines with J gene TRBJ1-4; no clear D. The length of the CDR3 is 13 residues. Germline assignment: CDR1 SNHLY and CDR2 FYNNEI. Trimming left V 10 bases short and J 8 bases short, with 17 bases between. The CDR3 nucleotides read TGTGCCACCGGGGTTCAGGTTGGCGAAAAACTGTTTTTT. Its protein is CATGVQVGEKLFF.

This chain links TRBV5-6 with TRBJ1-2, with 9 bases identical to TRBD1. Germline V CDR1 and CDR2: SGHDT, YYEEEE. After removal of 4 bases from V and 10 bases from J, the junction contained 8 bases not matched to a gene. The CDR3 extends over 13 amino acids. The CDR3 sequence is CASSKTGGIDYTF. The DNA of the CDR3 is TGTGCCAGCAGCAAGACAGGGGGTATCGACTACACCTTC.

With respect to this clone: Since a much larger clone is just one base distant, this may be a read error. The chain employs TRBV9 and TRBJ1-3; D is undetermined. The CDR3 totals 14 residues. The germline V gene encodes CDR1 SGDLS and CDR2 YYNGEE. Trimming removed 1 base from V and 0 bases from J, with 5 bases in between. This CDR3 reads CASSVTSSGNTIYF. For the CDR3, the DNA is TGTGCCAGCAGCGTAACCAGCTCTGGAAACACCATATATTTT.

The chain carries TRBV6-4 and TRBJ2-3; D call uncertain. Trimming pared 3 bases from V and 2 bases from J, leaving 9 bases between. This CDR3 region has 14 residues. Germline V gives CDR1 MRHNA, CDR2 SNTAGT. CDR3 in DNA: TGTGCCAGCAGTGAGTATCGGGTCACAGATACGCAGTATTTT. As protein: CASSEYRVTDTQYF.

The chain couples TRBV29-1 to TRBJ2-7; D call uncertain. Trimming removed 7 bases at V and 3 bases at J, with 10 bases between. The CDR3 is 11 amino acids. Germline CDR1 and CDR2: SQVTM and ANQGSEA. CDR3 amino acids: CSANRNYEQYF. In DNA, the CDR3 is TGCAGCGCTAATAGAAACTACGAGCAGTACTTC.

The chain uses TRBV27 and TRBJ2-7, with TRBD2 matching over 8 bases. With 0 bases clipped from V and 4 bases from J, the junction kept 8 bases outside the gene matches. There are 16 residues in the CDR3. Germline-derived CDR1 and CDR2 are MNHEY and SMNVEV (reference sequence). The CDR3 DNA follows: TGTGCCAGCAGTTTATCCCCGCGGGAGGCCAGGTACGAGCAGTACTTC. Translating it yields CASSLSPREARYEQYF.

The chain uses TRBV19 and TRBJ1-3; D call uncertain. Germline CDR1 and CDR2: LNHDA and SQIVND (reference sequence). The CDR3 is 17 amino acids. Trimming shortened V by 3 bases and J by 2 bases, and 17 bases separated the two germline ends. The CDR3: CASSIIPGRSTGNTIYF. The CDR3 bases are TGTGCCAGTAGTATTATCCCGGGCCGTTCAACTGGAAACACCATATATTTT. The variable domain in full, with the rest retrieved from reference TRBV19 and TRBJ1-3, is DGGITQSPKYLFRKEGQNVTLSCEQNLNHDAMYWYRQDPGQGLRLIYYSQIVNDFQKGDIAEGYSVSREKKESFPLTVTSAQKNPTAFYLCASSIIPGRSTGNTIYFGEGSWLTVV.

This chain connects TRBV5-6 to TRBJ2-3, with D possibly TRBD2 on 5 matching bases. This CDR3 is 15 amino acids long. With 1 base removed from V and 5 bases from J, the gap between germline ends came to 14 bases. CDR1 and CDR2 from the germline V gene are SGHDT and YYEEEE. This CDR3 is CASSLRAGFRDTQYF. As DNA, the CDR3 is TGTGCCAGCAGCTTGAGGGCGGGTTTCAGAGATACGCAGTATTTT.

CDR3 in DNA: TGTGCCAGCAGTCCATTACAGGGTGAAGCTTTCTTT. Amino acid sequence: CASSPLQGEAFF. The rearrangement joins TRBV6-6 to TRBJ1-1; a weak D match, TRBD1 (6 bases). The length of the CDR3 is 12 residues. The germline V gene has CDR1 MNHNY and CDR2 SVGAGI (reference sequence). Trimming removed 5 bases at V and 7 bases at J, with 11 bases between.

The chain has TRBV27 and TRBJ1-5; the D gene is possibly TRBD1 (5 bases). The CDR3 is 18 amino acids. The germline V gene encodes CDR1 MNHEY and CDR2 SMNVEV (reference sequence). Trimming took off 5 bases at V and 2 bases at J, with 22 bases between the two ends. The DNA for the CDR3 is TGTGCCAGCAGTACACGTCCCCCCCCCAGAGGGGGCAATCAGCCCCAGCATTTT. Translated, it gives CASSTRPPPRGGNQPQHF.

The J gene is TRBJ2-3, the V gene TRBV28; maybe TRBD1 (6 bases). This CDR3 is built from 14 residues. Trimming cost V 6 bases and J 2 bases, with 12 bases left between them. Per the germline V gene, CDR1 is MDHEN and CDR2 is SYDVKM. As DNA, the CDR3 is TGTGCCAGCAGGGGGCGACAGGCCACAGATACGCAGTATTTT. This translates into CASRGRQATDTQYF.

This clone was detected only once. The genes are TRBV19 and TRBJ1-3, with D unresolved. The germline V gene has CDR1 LNHDA and CDR2 SQIVND (reference sequence). This CDR3 has 15 residues. V lost 6 bases and J lost 2, with 14 bases in between. The CDR3 bases are TGTGCCAGTAGCCGTGAGGACTCCGCTGGAAACACCATATATTTT. Its protein is CASSREDSAGNTIYF.

This clone has just one count. The J gene is TRBJ1-2, the V gene TRBV10-3, with no clear D. The CDR3 totals 12 residues. V gave up 10 bases and J gave up 0 bases, with 9 bases separating them. Per germline, CDR1 ENHRY and CDR2 SYGVKD. In DNA, the CDR3 is TGTGCCACCCATAGCGCTAACTATGGCTACACCTTC. It is translated as CATHSANYGYTF.

This rearrangement joins TRBV30 to TRBJ1-4, with D uncertain. The ends were cut back, 8 bases at V and 4 bases at J, with 11 bases in the middle. From germline, CDR1 is GTSNPN and CDR2 SVGIG (reference sequence). The CDR3 sequence is 12 residues long. The DNA for the CDR3 is TGTGCCGGCTACAGCTTTAATGAAAAACTGTTTTTT. Encoded protein: CAGYSFNEKLFF.

The rearrangement uses TRBV6-1 and TRBJ1-2, with D possibly matching TRBD1 (6 bases). Germline V gene sequence: CDR1 MNHNS, CDR2 SASEGT. V was pared by 6 bases and J by 4 bases, with 12 bases between. CDR3 size: 13 residues. CDR3 sequence: CASSRGLGYGYTF. CDR3 coding DNA: TGTGCCAGCAGCCGGGGGCTGGGCTATGGCTACACCTTC.

The chain recombines TRBV29-1 with TRBJ1-3; D gene ambiguous. CDR1 is SQVTM and CDR2 is ANQGSEA in the germline V gene. V gave up 0 bases and J gave up 11 bases, with 11 bases separating them. CDR3 length equals 12 residues. For the CDR3, the DNA is TGCAGCGTTGAAGAGGGGATAGACGCCATATATTTT. This sequence encodes CSVEEGIDAIYF.

The J gene is TRBJ2-5, the V gene TRBV5-1, with unresolved D. This CDR3 spans 14 amino acids. V gave up 3 bases and J gave up 2 bases, with 11 bases separating them. Per germline, CDR1 SGHRS and CDR2 YFSETQ. The DNA of the CDR3 is TGCGCCAGCAGCTCCAGTATGCCGCAAGAGACCCAGTACTTC. Amino acids: CASSSSMPQETQYF.

This clone came up a few times. The V gene is TRBV6-1, the J gene TRBJ1-2; 7 bases match TRBD1. The V and J ends lost 6 bases and 7 bases, in that order; junction bases with no gene match: 5. Germline V gene lookup returns CDR1 MNHNS and CDR2 SASEGT. The CDR3 length is 12 residues. CDR3 DNA: TGTGCCAGCAGCGACAGGGACTTTGGCTACACCTTC. Its translation is CASSDRDFGYTF.

This clone was found once. V and J are TRBV27 and TRBJ2-5; 10 nucleotides line up with TRBD2. The assigned J gene may be wrong: the sequence end matches TRBJ2-7 better. This CDR3 is built from 16 residues. The germline CDR1 and CDR2 sequences are MNHEY and SMNVEV (reference sequence). The CDR3 loop is CASSSPFGSGRIEQYF. The CDR3 DNA reads as TGTGCCAGCAGTTCCCCTTTTGGTAGCGGGAGGATCGAGCAGTACTTC.

The V and J genes are TRBV11-1 and TRBJ2-7; D uncertain. The V and J ends lost 2 bases and 1 base respectively, with 3 bases between them. CDR1 is SGHAT, CDR2 FQDESV, per germline (reference sequence). The CDR3 consists of 12 residues. The CDR3 here is CASSLRSYEQYF. CDR3 sequence (DNA): TGTGCCAGCAGCTTAAGGTCCTACGAGCAGTACTTC.

This clone was seen repeatedly, ten times or more. Other DNA sequences within the sample encode an identical CDR3. The rearrangement uses TRBV20-1 and TRBJ2-3, with no clear D. Germline V gene sequence: CDR1 DFQATT, CDR2 SNEGSKA (reference sequence). V was clipped by 3 bases and J by 1 base, with 2 bases between them. This CDR3 is 11 amino acids long. The CDR3 reads CSASRTDTQYF. DNA of the CDR3: TGCAGTGCTAGTCGCACAGATACGCAGTATTTT.

This chain links TRBV4-2 with TRBJ1-1; D ambiguous. Trimming stripped 1 base from V and 3 bases from J, with 21 bases between. The CDR3 is 18 residues long. Germline values: CDR1 LGHNA, CDR2 YNFKEQ. The CDR3 DNA reads TGTGCCAGCAGCCAAGTCGGCCCAGCGGGGTCCGTGGACACTGAAGCTTTCTTT. It translates to CASSQVGPAGSVDTEAFF.